The present entry profiles one TCR beta chain with its context. Its antigen is still unknown. This sample was taken from a study of cytomegalovirus exposure and HLA in healthy donors. Looking at the study overall: Out of about 170 million T cells, an earlier analysis found 117 million unique TCR beta sequences in total.

Primers included in the PCR were 60 Vbeta and 13 Jbeta primers. In the original workflow: Later, 65 million to 90 million unique TCR beta chains were counted in an analysis, and approximately 10 million of them were shared. Measured with immunoSEQ multiplex PCR; TCRdb has only the in-frame clones, and not every one. The DNA gave D and trimming, while V, J and clone size come from that table. The repertoire holds some 150,000 clones, with over 60% as singletons. Study observations and caveats: In a later analysis, the majority of CMV-associated beta chains seemingly showed HLA restriction.

Despite likely unrecorded immune exposures, the donors were nominally healthy at the time of sampling. Looked up from germline, CDR1 is SEHNR and CDR2 is FQNEAQ (reference sequence). CDR3 length: 14 residues. V lost 5 bases, J lost 8 bases, and 16 bases lay in between. The receptor's source is a woman aged 25 to 39 in good health and CMV-seropositive. The rearrangement uses TRBV7-9 and TRBJ1-3; the D is unclear. Sequences were obtained from PBMCs. CDR3 sequence: CASSPTGPGDTIYF. The DNA of the CDR3 is TGTGCCAGCAGCCCGACGGGCCCCGGGGACACCATATATTTT.